This T cell receptor beta chain stems from a study of cytomegalovirus exposure and HLA in healthy donors (dated by TCRdb to 2016 to 2017). About the study as a whole: In an earlier analysis of some 610 of the donors, 250 to 300 Gb of sequence data and approximately 120 million unique TCR beta sequences from some 170 million T cells were reported. An early release that covered 500 to 800 HLA-typed donors contained approximately 300 gigabases of sequencing data and tens of millions of unique TCR sequences. Of the roughly 390 genotyped donors, approximately 80% were placed in the genetic ancestry cluster associated with self-reported Caucasian donors. The study aimed to test whether signatures of past pathogen exposure could be identified by cataloging public T cell receptors. The study used immunosequencing to profile the T cell repertoires of several hundred subjects and linked those repertoires to cytomegalovirus serostatus. Along with the approximately 620-subject first cohort, a separate validation cohort of over a hundred different subjects was used. High-throughput TCR immunosequencing, statistical association of individual TCRs with disease status, and machine learning were combined to predict cytomegalovirus infection status. In a later analysis, previously published TCR beta repertoires from 666 donors were re-analyzed and high-resolution HLA genotyping was added so that TCR occurrence patterns could be studied. Rather than using new phenotypic data, the later analysis identified candidate immune exposures from TCR beta sequences and from how often those sequences occurred across donors. To decide whether each TCR beta V gene segment behaved as functional or pseudogenic, an earlier analysis of approximately 590 of the donors relied on high-throughput TCR beta sequencing. Donor age, sex, ethnicity and CMV serostatus were compiled together with the repertoire data. A later genetic analysis took genome-wide SNP genotypes for about three fifths of the roughly 670 donors and used that subset as a discovery cohort. All discovery cohort repertoires had been generated on a single sequencing platform. Both class I and class II loci were covered by HLA typing, at four-digit resolution. Typing coverage differed by locus: A, B, C, DRB1 and DQB1 were typed in roughly 629-630 donors, DQA1 in about 550, DPA1 in 600 to 610, and DPB1 in 450 to 480. Because of strong linkage in the cohort, roughly five DR-DQ haplotypes were treated as single units for association and clustering. Among some 400 genotyped donors of the cohort, an average of around 220,000 unique TCR beta nucleotide sequences was sequenced per donor, of which 15% to 20% were non-productive.

Library prep was done by the immunoSEQ multiplex PCR assay. The multiplex PCR relied on a mix of 60 forward primers for TCR Vbeta segments and 13 reverse primers for TCR Jbeta segments. The CDR3 region of rearranged TCR beta genes was amplified from genomic DNA by a multiplex PCR assay. Amplified TCR beta libraries were sequenced as 87-base-pair reads on the Illumina HiSeq System. As for how the authors treated the data: Across the 670 or so repertoires, a later analysis counted roughly 77 million unique TCR beta chains, approximately 10 million of which were shared by at least two donors. A nearest-neighbor algorithm error-corrected the raw reads and collapsed the reads into unique sequences, merging closely related sequences to remove PCR and sequencing errors. CDR3 sequences were aligned to IMGT reference sequences to assign V, D and J gene segments. For a sequence to be retained, a match of at least six nucleotides to both a V gene segment and a J gene segment was required. Rearrangements were called productive when the CDR3 lacked stop codons and stayed in frame with V and J; all others were non-productive. Following IMGT convention, CDR3 was defined as the stretch from the second conserved V-encoded cysteine up to the conserved J-encoded phenylalanine. The earlier analysis of some 600 of the donors excluded sequences that lacked an unambiguous match to a single V gene segment. In an earlier analysis of approximately 590 of the donors, V segments were called functional above 56.7% productive rearrangements and were called segregating when the between-donor standard deviation exceeded 5%. To diagnose cytomegalovirus status from the catalog of TCR beta chain sequences, a statistical classification framework was built. In a later analysis, V and J genes were assigned by comparing TCR nucleotide sequences against IMGT/GENE-DB human TR gene sequences. In a later analysis, CDR3 sequences and most-parsimonious VDJ recombination scenarios were assigned using the TCRdist pipeline. A later analysis defined each TCR beta chain by its CDR3 amino acid sequence plus V-gene family, and excluded reads lacking a unique V-gene family. To address suspected cross-contamination and a sequencing artifact, a later analysis removed approximately 590 highly shared, low-generation-probability nucleotide sequences. In a later analysis, a clonal expansion index was calculated for each public chain from normalized within-repertoire ranks of inferred template counts. A later analysis computed generation probabilities with a VDJ recombination model fitted to out-of-frame rearrangements, and checked the results against IGoR. Hypergeometric tests were used in a later analysis to score TCR-TCR, TCR-HLA and TCR-CMV co-occurrence, with a repertoire-size bias correction applied to the TCR pairs. A later analysis estimated false discovery rates by permuting HLA or CMV assignments 20 times. A later analysis grouped co-occurring TCRs with DBSCAN, adding TCRdist sequence similarity when clustering within HLA-allele-positive subsets. For co-occurrence clustering, repertoires with fewer than 30,000 or more than 120,000 public chains were excluded, along with 5 or 6 repertoires with anomalous nucleotide sharing. The table comes from immuneACCESS by way of TCRdb, which keeps in-frame sequences with V and J called. Part of the clones is missing from these tables; in studies checked, under half for an unresolved V gene and the rest for unknown reasons. V and J calls and clone size are as listed in that table; D and trimming were resolved from the DNA. This sample has tens of thousands of clones in its table, and about 75% of those were observed once. The biggest ten clones account for 2% to 2.5% of the sample.

The cohort comprised 670 or so healthy bone marrow donors. At the time of sampling, all cohort members were nominally healthy, though unrecorded immune exposures were likely present. The donor was CMV seronegative and belonged to the group of more than 300 seronegative cohort members. A peripheral blood sample was provided by each donor, and peripheral blood mononuclear cells were used for TCR beta sequencing. The Qiagen DNeasy Blood Extraction Kit was used to extract genomic DNA from the blood cell samples. From the cysteine through the phenylalanine, the CDR3 covers 16 amino acids. The kept DNA is CDR3 alone, 48 bases in frame from the first base. The germline V gene (reference sequence) yields SEHNR for CDR1 and FQNEAQ for CDR2. With regard to this clone: No antigen is known for it. A far larger clone is just one base off, so this is likely a read error.

The full study reports these points: In an earlier analysis of more than 450 of the donors, most TCR beta V segments were observed in productive rearrangements about 90% or about 30% of the time, broadly matching IMGT annotations. In vitro tests confirmed that three of the cytomegalovirus-associated TCR beta chains recognize cytomegalovirus antigens. Linkage disequilibrium might explain the correlated functional status among segregating V segments, but an unknown experimental factor could not be excluded. In a later analysis, HLA-associated TCR beta chains showed more clonal expansion and lower generation probabilities than non-associated chains that were equally common. Because HLA typing was unavailable for some donors at each locus, only the typed subset was used in association tests. According to a later analysis, most CMV-associated TCR beta chains appeared to be HLA-restricted, and the HLA associations seemed to be driven largely by CMV exposure. The classifier was reported to diagnose cytomegalovirus status with high specificity and sensitivity in both the original cohort and the validation cohort. In a later analysis, about 16,000 TCR beta sequences were associated with specific HLA alleles at a false discovery rate of 0.05. In the study, around 150 TCR beta chains were listed as associated with cytomegalovirus. According to a later analysis, TCR association rates differed among HLA loci, with DRB1 alleles showing the most associated TCRs and HLA-C alleles showing the fewest. According to a later genetic analysis, donors in an Asian-associated ancestry cluster had fewer N-insertions in productive TCRs than the approximately 630-donor mean. When HLA alleles, especially DR and DQ, strongly co-occurred, attributing TCR associations to individual alleles was difficult. A further reported finding was that TCR beta sequences accurately predicted the HLA-A and HLA-B alleles for most subjects in the first cohort. A cluster of highly shared sequence variants was judged likely to be a technical artifact of the sequencing pipeline. According to the authors, the approach could potentially be generalized to other disease states and immunological phenotypes. The presence/absence analyses assumed that sequencing depth was roughly uniform across donors, and that assumption may not be true. Only TCR beta chains were sequenced in this cohort, and the absence of alpha or paired-chain data limited detectable features. CMV serostatus was the only immune exposure information available for the cohort. Because the 87-base-pair reads could not distinguish some IMGT-functional V segments, including TRBV6-2 and TRBV6-3, those segments were excluded. Across donors, most TCR sequences were observed very rarely, whereas some public TCRs were present in many individuals. According to a later analysis, parvovirus B19, influenza, CMV and Epstein-Barr virus appeared linked to several top co-occurrence clusters. The earlier analysis of fewer than 750 of the donors excluded some 15 rarely observed V segments, including chromosome 9 orphons, because counts were too low. A later genetic analysis associated a missense DCLRE1C variant with V-gene and J-gene trimming of TCR beta chains, and an independent cohort replicated the association.

The sample was PBMCs. The chain couples TRBV7-9 to TRBJ1-3; no confident D gene assignment can be made. This clonotype was sampled from a man aged 35 to 55 in good health and CMV-seronegative. In nucleotide form, the sequence is TGTTCCAGCAGCTTTCCCCTGAGGAGCTGGGGAAACACCATATATTTT. Translation gives CSSSFPLRSWGNTIYF. The CDR3 plus the reference TRBV7-9 and TRBJ1-3 genes for the other parts give the full variable domain: DTGVSQNPRHKITKRGQNVTFRCDPISEHNRLYWYRQTLGQGPEFLTYFQNEAQLEKSRLLSDRFSAERPKGSFSTLEIQRTEQGDSAMYLCSSSFPLRSWGNTIYFGEGSWLTVV.